This T cell receptor (beta chain) was captured in a study of technical replicates of blood from several donors (dated 2017 in TCRdb). The cysteine opens and the phenylalanine closes a CDR3 of 15 amino acids. Just CDR3 DNA is preserved here, 45 bases in frame from base 1. Per the germline V gene, MGHDK is the CDR1 and SYGVNS is the CDR2. Here V drops 2 bases and J drops 8 bases, and the junction holds 7 bases not matched to any gene. Library prep was done by the immunoSEQ multiplex PCR assay. The immuneACCESS repertoire file appears here via TCRdb, limited to in-frame rearrangements. These files lack a portion of the clones; in checked studies, under half of the deficit traces to unresolved V genes, and the cause of the others is not known. The sample table contains approximately 73,000 clones; only one count was recorded for 85% to 95% of them. The top ten hold roughly 0.25% of the sample. The sample holds a few counts of this clone. Its binding antigen is unknown. No much larger clone is present one base from it, and per-base qualities are unavailable.

Material: T cells isolated from PBMCs. The chain is assembled from TRBV25-1 and TRBJ2-1; TRBD2 lines up with 9 middle nucleotides. The TCR sequence derives from a human donor in good health. CDR3 sequence: CASSEGGSGGYEQFF. The nucleotide sequence reads as follows: TGTGCCAGCAGTGAAGGAGGTAGCGGGGGATATGAGCAGTTCTTC.